The 31 T cell receptor beta chains listed next were all sequenced from one sample in a study of cytomegalovirus exposure and HLA in healthy donors (dated by TCRdb to about 2017). Library generation was performed with the immunoSEQ multiplex PCR assay. For the multiplex PCR, a mixture combining 60 forward primers for TCR Vbeta segments and 13 reverse primers for TCR Jbeta segments was used. TCRdb provides this immuneACCESS table in a form limited to in-frame rearrangements. Some clones are lacking; in checked studies, under half of them reflect an unresolved V gene, and why the rest are absent is not known. A total of 95,000 to 120,000 clones appear in this sample, around 77% of them only once. Approximately 5% of the sample rests with the top ten. Sequenced sample: PBMCs. The receptors here all came from a woman in her twenties or thirties in good health and CMV-seropositive.

As concerns this clone: Germline and junction disagree at one end, which may indicate a read error. The V call is TRBV7-7, the J call TRBJ1-1; 8 nucleotides agree with TRBD1. Germline-derived CDR1 and CDR2 are SSHAT and FNYEAQ (reference sequence). The CDR3 has 13 residues. The CDR3 protein is CASSLGQGTEAFF. CDR3 DNA: TGTGCTAGCAGCCTAGGACAGGGCACTGAAGCTTTCTTT.

This clone was seen a few times. The V gene is TRBV5-1, the J gene TRBJ1-1; a possible D gene is TRBD1 (5 bases). The CDR3 is 15 residues long. Trimming pared 1 base from V and 5 bases from J, leaving 15 bases between. Germline CDR1 is SGHRS and CDR2 is YFSETQ. The CDR3: CASSLLGREGTEAFF. In DNA, the CDR3 is TGCGCCAGCAGCTTGTTAGGCAGGGAGGGAACTGAAGCTTTCTTT.

Comment on this clone: Mismatch with germline at one junction end may stem from a read error. The rearrangement joins TRBV7-7 to TRBJ2-3; D not certain. Per the germline V gene, CDR1 is SSHAT and CDR2 is FNYEAQ (reference sequence). This CDR3 comprises 15 residues. CDR3 nucleotides: TGTGCTAGCAGCTTAGTTGGCGGTAGCACAGATACGCAGTATTTT. Encoded protein: CASSLVGGSTDTQYF.

The V and J genes are TRBV4-2 and TRBJ2-7; D possibly corresponds to TRBD2 (6 bases). The CDR3 extends over 14 amino acids. From germline, CDR1 is LGHNA and CDR2 YNFKEQ. With 0 bases removed from V and 10 bases from J, the gap between germline ends came to 16 bases. CDR3 bases: TGTGCCAGCAGCCAAGAACTAGCCCCATCCATCCAGTACTTC. Translated: CASSQELAPSIQYF.

The V gene is TRBV10-3, the J gene TRBJ1-5, with a tentative D call TRBD1 (6 bases). This CDR3 comprises 14 residues. The V gene's germline CDR1 is ENHRY and CDR2 SYGVKD. V was clipped by 4 bases and J by 2 bases, with 9 bases between them. The CDR3 spells CAISVDSGNQPQHF. The CDR3 DNA sequence: TGTGCCATCAGTGTGGACAGTGGCAATCAGCCCCAGCATTTT.

With regard to this clone: The same CDR3 is also encoded by other DNA sequences in this sample. The V gene is TRBV15, the J gene TRBJ1-4, with TRBD1 identical over 7 bases. The ends lost 8 bases at V and 7 bases at J; junction bases unmatched: 13. Germline CDR1 is LNHNV and CDR2 is YYDKDF (reference sequence). The CDR3 contains 15 residues. This CDR3 is CATSTGSREGEKLFF. The CDR3 DNA is TGTGCCACCTCGACAGGGAGTCGAGAAGGTGAAAAACTGTTTTTT.

The rearrangement links TRBV6-1 to TRBJ2-7; 7 positions agree with TRBD2. This CDR3 contains 13 residues. Germline V gene data show CDR1 as MNHNS and CDR2 as SASEGT. J gave up 4 bases and V 10 bases, and 10 bases lay outside the gene matches. CDR3 amino acids: CAISRDYTYEQYF. CDR3 bases: TGTGCCATTTCCCGGGACTACACTTACGAGCAGTACTTC.

The V gene is TRBV19, the J gene TRBJ1-1; TRBD1 matches 8 bases. V lost 6 bases, J lost 8 bases, and 11 bases stayed unmatched. There are 14 residues in the CDR3. Germline V gene sequence: CDR1 LNHDA, CDR2 SQIVND (reference sequence). The CDR3 DNA follows: TGTGCCAGTAGGGGATCAGGGGGCAGACCCGAAGCTTTCTTT. This codes for CASRGSGGRPEAFF.

The chain is built from TRBV2 and TRBJ2-3; 9 positions agree with TRBD2. CDR3 length: 14 amino acids. The germline V gene encodes CDR1 SNHLY and CDR2 FYNNEI. V dropped 9 bases and J dropped 5; count of bases not matched to a gene: 9. CDR3 amino acids: CASPGLAPLDTQYF. The CDR3 DNA is TGTGCCAGTCCGGGACTAGCCCCACTAGATACGCAGTATTTT.

This clone was seen a few times. The chain has TRBV12-5 and TRBJ1-5; D may be TRBD1 (6 bases). The V end lost 1 base, the J end lost 9 bases, and 10 bases lay between the germline ends. Germline V gene sequence: CDR1 LGHNT, CDR2 FRNRAP. The CDR3 is 13 residues long. DNA of the CDR3: TGTGCTAGTGGTTTGGGGACAGAGTGGCCCCAGCATTTT. Protein sequence: CASGLGTEWPQHF.

This clone was counted once. The genes are TRBV6-5 and TRBJ1-2; no firm D call. Germline values: CDR1 MNHEY, CDR2 SVGAGI. The ends were cut back, 0 bases at V and 4 bases at J, with 9 bases in the middle. This CDR3 contains 14 residues. The CDR3 DNA is TGTGCCAGCAGTTACTCGAGGCGGGGCTATGGCTACACCTTC. This encodes CASSYSRRGYGYTF.

Concerning this clone itself: Other nucleotide sequences from this sample produce the same CDR3. J is TRBJ2-3 and V is TRBV9, with D unclear. This CDR3 has 12 amino acids. V shed 2 bases and J shed 6 bases, with 7 bases lying between them. CDR1 and CDR2 from the germline V gene are SGDLS and YYNGEE. For the CDR3, the DNA is TGTGCCAGCAGCGTTGGAGAGGATACGCAGTATTTT. Translation: CASSVGEDTQYF. Drawing the rest from reference TRBV9 and TRBJ2-3, the complete variable domain is DSGVTQTPKHLITATGQRVTLRCSPRSGDLSVYWYQQSLDQGLQFLIQYYNGEERAKGNILERFSAQQFPDLHSELNLSSLELGDSALYFCASSVGEDTQYFGPGTRLTVL.

The chain uses TRBV5-4 and TRBJ2-7; the D is unclear. Germline V gene data show CDR1 as SGHNT and CDR2 as YYREEE (reference sequence). Trimming removed 0 bases at V and 0 bases at J, with 10 bases between. The CDR3 sequence is 15 residues long. DNA for the CDR3: TGTGCCAGCAGCTTGGAGGCGGAGAGCTCCTACGAGCAGTACTTC. Residues: CASSLEAESSYEQYF.

The chain links TRBV6-5 to TRBJ1-2; D remains unclear. The V and J ends lost 5 bases and 4 bases respectively, with 8 bases between them. The CDR3 covers 12 residues. Germline V gives CDR1 MNHEY, CDR2 SVGAGI. CDR3 loop: CASSGGPYGYTF. Written as DNA, the CDR3 is TGTGCCAGCAGTGGCGGGCCCTATGGCTACACCTTC.

V usage is TRBV13 and J usage is TRBJ2-3; D gene uncertain. Germline V CDR1 and CDR2: PRHDT, FYEKMQ (reference sequence). V was pared by 0 bases and J by 3 bases, with 16 bases between. The length of the CDR3 is 17 residues. CDR3 loop: CASSLGRVDTSTDTQYF. The CDR3 nucleotides read TGTGCCAGCAGCTTAGGCCGGGTGGATACCTCGACAGATACGCAGTATTTT.

This chain joins TRBV4-1 and TRBJ1-5, with D maybe TRBD1 (5 bases). The CDR3 covers 18 residues. V lost 1 base and J lost 2, with 18 bases in between. From germline, CDR1 is MGHRA and CDR2 YSYEKL. The CDR3 region is CASSQAGTQVGGNQPQHF. The CDR3 coding sequence is TGCGCCAGCAGCCAAGCCGGGACTCAGGTTGGGGGCAATCAGCCCCAGCATTTT.

The rearrangement joins TRBV10-3 to TRBJ1-2; D remains unclear. Germline CDR1 reads ENHRY; CDR2 reads SYGVKD. CDR3 length: 14 amino acids. V was shortened by 3 bases and J by 1 base, with 9 bases between the two germline ends. As DNA, the CDR3 is TGTGCCATCAGTGAATTGGCGGATAACTATGGCTACACCTTC. Protein: CAISELADNYGYTF.

J is TRBJ2-1 and V is TRBV7-6; the match to TRBD2 covers 11 bases. The junction had 5 bases not matched to a gene; V was cut back by 0 bases and J by 7 bases. The V gene's germline CDR1 is SGHVS and CDR2 FNYEAQ. The CDR3 consists of 16 residues. CDR3 loop: CASSLANSGGANEQFF. Written as DNA, the CDR3 is TGTGCCAGCAGCTTAGCGAATAGCGGGGGGGCGAATGAGCAGTTCTTC.

The chain joins TRBV6-5 to TRBJ2-5, with D possibly matching TRBD1 (6 bases). The J call may be faulty, since TRBJ2-7 better matches the DNA end. This CDR3 is 13 amino acids long. From germline, CDR1 is MNHEY and CDR2 SVGAGI. CDR3 region: CASSLTGFYEQYF. The CDR3 nucleotides are TGTGCCAGCAGTTTGACAGGCTTCTACGAGCAGTACTTC.

This chain uses TRBV5-1 with TRBJ1-1, with D maybe TRBD1 (6 bases). The CDR3 consists of 14 residues. Germline V gene lookup returns CDR1 SGHRS and CDR2 YFSETQ. The V end was cut by 2 bases, the J end by 1 base, with 9 bases between. The CDR3 coding sequence is TGCGCCAGCAGCTTTGGACAGACGAACACTGAAGCTTTCTTT. This translates into CASSFGQTNTEAFF.

In its sample, this clone was seen once. The chain combines TRBV9 with TRBJ1-2, with no clear D. This CDR3 region has 13 residues. Per the germline V gene, CDR1 is SGDLS and CDR2 is YYNGEE. Trimming shortened V by 3 bases and J by 3 bases, and 9 bases separated the two germline ends. The CDR3 sequence: CASSGVSDYGYTF. Here the CDR3 DNA reads TGTGCCAGCAGCGGAGTTTCGGACTATGGCTACACCTTC.

The chain links TRBV9 to TRBJ2-3; D may be TRBD1 (7 bases). Germline V gene sequence: CDR1 SGDLS, CDR2 YYNGEE. The CDR3 contains 18 residues. Between the trimmed V and J ends, which lost 4 bases and 6 bases, there was a span of 27 bases. The CDR3 loop reads CASSSVGIGAGGRDTQYF. DNA for the CDR3: TGTGCCAGCAGCTCAGTAGGGATCGGGGCAGGGGGGAGGGATACGCAGTATTTT. Full variable domain (rest looked up from reference TRBV9 and TRBJ2-3): DSGVTQTPKHLITATGQRVTLRCSPRSGDLSVYWYQQSLDQGLQFLIQYYNGEERAKGNILERFSAQQFPDLHSELNLSSLELGDSALYFCASSSVGIGAGGRDTQYFGPGTRLTVL.

V gene TRBV6-5 combines with J gene TRBJ1-1; TRBD1 matches at 7 bases. This CDR3 contains 16 residues. Looked up from germline, CDR1 is MNHEY and CDR2 is SVGAGI. V lost 4 bases, J lost 1 base, and 9 bases stayed unmatched. The CDR3 coding sequence is TGTGCCAGCAGTTCTCCGGGACAGCAAGCGAACACTGAAGCTTTCTTT. Protein product: CASSSPGQQANTEAFF.

The chain carries TRBV14 and TRBJ2-5; TRBD2 might be the D (5 bases). CDR1 and CDR2 (germline): SGHDN, FVKESK. This CDR3 has 17 residues. Trimming removed 0 bases at V and 5 bases at J, with 19 bases between. CDR3 region: CASSQDRPSSIGETQYF. DNA of the CDR3: TGTGCCAGCAGCCAAGATAGGCCTAGCTCAATAGGGGAGACCCAGTACTTC.

The chain links TRBV4-2 to TRBJ2-1; 9 positions agree with TRBD1. CDR3 length equals 16 residues. Germline V CDR1 and CDR2: LGHNA, YNFKEQ. J was trimmed by 9 bases and V by 1 base; bases with no gene match: 10. CDR3 in amino acids: CASSQGDREGGGEQFF. DNA of the CDR3: TGTGCCAGCAGCCAAGGGGACAGGGAAGGCGGAGGTGAGCAGTTCTTC.

The CDR3, as DNA: TGTGCCAGCAGCCTAGGGACAGGGGGCGCCTACGAGCAGTACTTC. Translation: CASSLGTGGAYEQYF. This chain connects TRBV11-3 to TRBJ2-7; TRBD1 matches 12 bases. Trimming at V came to 5 bases and at J to 2 bases, leaving 4 bases not matched to a gene. Looked up from germline, CDR1 is SGHNT and CDR2 is YENEEA. The CDR3 spans 15 residues.

The chain has TRBV5-8 and TRBJ1-2; TRBD1 agrees at 7 bases. Germline CDR1 is SGHTS and CDR2 is YDEGEE. This CDR3 has 13 amino acids. With V trimmed by 0 bases and J by 6 bases, 2 bases remained unmatched. The DNA for the CDR3 is TGTGCCAGCAGCTTGGACGACAGGGATGGCTACACCTTC. It codes for CASSLDDRDGYTF. Together with reference TRBV5-8 and TRBJ1-2, the CDR3 gives the full variable domain: EAGVTQSPTHLIKTRGQQATLRCSPISGHTSVYWYQQALGLGLQFLLWYDEGEERNRGNFPPRFSGRQFPNYSSELNVNALELEDSALYLCASSLDDRDGYTFGSGTRLTVV.

This chain uses TRBV27 with TRBJ2-2, with TRBD1 matching over 10 bases. The CDR3 is 16 amino acids. Germline CDR1 is MNHEY and CDR2 is SMNVEV (reference sequence). V lost 1 base to trimming and J lost 5 bases; unmatched junction nucleotides: 4. In nucleotides, the CDR3 is TGTGCCAGCAGTTTATTTGGGACAGGGGATACCGGGGAGCTGTTTTTT. Translation gives CASSLFGTGDTGELFF.

This clone was seen a single time. The rearrangement links TRBV9 to TRBJ1-3; D might be TRBD1 (6 bases). The CDR3 extends over 15 amino acids. The V and J ends lost 3 bases and 0 bases respectively, with 10 bases between them. From germline, CDR1 is SGDLS and CDR2 YYNGEE. CDR3 sequence reads: CASSETQGSGNTIYF. The CDR3 bases are TGTGCCAGCAGCGAAACACAGGGCTCTGGAAACACCATATATTTT.

The rearrangement uses TRBV5-1 and TRBJ2-6; tentatively, D is TRBD2 (5 bases). V was clipped by 5 bases and J by 3 bases, with 12 bases between them. The V gene's germline CDR1 is SGHRS and CDR2 YFSETQ. The CDR3 has 15 amino acids. The CDR3 reads CASSEGSSGANVLTF. DNA of the CDR3: TGCGCCAGCAGTGAGGGTTCTAGTGGGGCCAACGTCCTGACTTTC. Together with reference TRBV5-1 and TRBJ2-6, the CDR3 gives the full variable domain: KAGVTQTPRYLIKTRGQQVTLSCSPISGHRSVSWYQQTPGQGLQFLFEYFSETQRNKGNFPGRFSGRQFSNSRSEMNVSTLELGDSALYLCASSEGSSGANVLTFGAGSRLTVL.

The chain links TRBV6-5 to TRBJ2-7, with 7 bases aligning to TRBD1. J was trimmed by 1 base and V by 4 bases; bases with no gene match: 10. CDR1 and CDR2 from the germline V gene are MNHEY and SVGAGI. The CDR3 sequence is 16 residues long. The chain's CDR3 is CASSWLGTAHSYEQYF. Written as DNA, the CDR3 is TGTGCCAGCAGTTGGCTCGGGACAGCCCATTCCTACGAGCAGTACTTC.